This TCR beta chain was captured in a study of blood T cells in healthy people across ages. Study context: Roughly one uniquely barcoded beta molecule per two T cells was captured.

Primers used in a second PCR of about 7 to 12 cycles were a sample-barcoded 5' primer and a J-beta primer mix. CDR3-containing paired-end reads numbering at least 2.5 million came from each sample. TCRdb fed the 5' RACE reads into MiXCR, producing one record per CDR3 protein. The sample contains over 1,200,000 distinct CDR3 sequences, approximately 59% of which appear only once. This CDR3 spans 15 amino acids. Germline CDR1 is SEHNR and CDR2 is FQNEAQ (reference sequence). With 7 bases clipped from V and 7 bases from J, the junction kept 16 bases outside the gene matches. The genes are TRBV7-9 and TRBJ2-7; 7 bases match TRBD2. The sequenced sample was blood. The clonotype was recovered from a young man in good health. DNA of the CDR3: TGTGCCAGCACCAATCCGGGGACTACTTTTTTAGAGCAGTACTTC. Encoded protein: CASTNPGTTFLEQYF.